A single sample is the source of the 22 T cell receptor beta chains below, sequenced in a study of T cell responses to AZD1222 COVID-19 vaccine (dated by TCRdb to the early 2020s). In light of the paper, this sample's time point label describes: about 28 days (+/-7) after the second vaccine dose. The protocol used for the library was the immunoSEQ multiplex PCR assay. The table comes from immuneACCESS by way of TCRdb, which keeps in-frame sequences with V and J called. Part of the clones is missing from these tables; in studies checked, under half for an unresolved V gene and the rest for unknown reasons. In this sample the table shows 150,000 to 200,000 clones, roughly 94% of which occur a single time. The ten most abundant clones make up roughly 5.6% of the sample. The specimen comprised peripheral blood, sampled 28 days after the second AZD1222 dose. The receptor source for this set is an adult who received the AZD1222 COVID-19 vaccine.

This chain joins TRBV11-3 and TRBJ2-5; no clear D gene. Deletions cut 5 bases from V and 11 bases from J, with 12 bases between. This CDR3 has 11 amino acids. From germline, CDR1 is SGHNT and CDR2 YENEEA. In nucleotides, the CDR3 is TGTGCCAGCAGCCCCGAAAACTCACAGTACTTC. It translates to CASSPENSQYF. The complete variable domain, with remaining parts taken from reference TRBV11-3 and TRBJ2-5, reads EAGVVQSPRYKIIEKKQPVAFWCNPISGHNTLYWYLQNLGQGPELLIRYENEEAVDDSQLPKDRFSAERLKGVDSTLKIQPAELGDSAVYLCASSPENSQYFGPGTRLLVL.

The CDR3 here is CASSIRPGRPYGYTF. The CDR3 nucleotides read TGTGCCAGTAGTATACGTCCGGGACGCCCCTATGGCTACACCTTC. The J gene is TRBJ1-2, the V gene TRBV19; tentative D call: TRBD1 (5 bases). CDR3 size: 15 residues. Germline CDR1 and CDR2: LNHDA and SQIVND (reference sequence). The V end was cut by 2 bases, the J end by 4 bases, with 14 bases between.

The chain joins TRBV29-1 to TRBJ1-2; TRBD1 matches 8 bases. With 7 bases clipped from V and 6 bases from J, the junction kept 7 bases outside the gene matches. The CDR3 length is 12 residues. Germline loops: CDR1 SQVTM, CDR2 ANQGSEA. In DNA, the CDR3 is TGCAGCGCTCGGACGGACAGGGATGGCTACACCTTC. It translates to CSARTDRDGYTF.

V usage is TRBV20-1 and J usage is TRBJ2-5; D is uncertain. Germline CDR1 DFQATT, CDR2 SNEGSKA (reference sequence). The CDR3 sequence is 8 residues long. Trimming stripped 3 bases from V and 13 bases from J, with 6 bases between. Written as DNA, the CDR3 is TGCAGTGCTAGCGGACGGTACTTC. It encodes CSASGRYF.

The chain is built from TRBV7-9 and TRBJ1-3; D is perhaps TRBD1 (6 bases). The V end lost 5 bases, the J end lost 4 bases, and 12 bases lay between the germline ends. This CDR3 contains 14 residues. Germline values: CDR1 SEHNR, CDR2 FQNEAQ (reference sequence). In DNA, the CDR3 is TGTGCCAGCAGCCTGGAGGGGGGAGGAAACACCATATATTTT. Translation gives CASSLEGGGNTIYF.

The chain joins TRBV13 to TRBJ2-7; 11 nucleotides match TRBD1. The CDR3 extends over 15 amino acids. Germline CDR1 reads PRHDT; CDR2 reads FYEKMQ (reference sequence). V lost 4 bases, J lost 3 bases, and 5 bases stayed unmatched. In nucleotides, the CDR3 is TGTGCCAGCAGCTCCCGGGACAGGGGGATCTACGAGCAGTACTTC. Translated: CASSSRDRGIYEQYF.

The J gene is TRBJ2-1, the V gene TRBV5-1, with 10 nucleotides matching TRBD2. Germline CDR1 SGHRS, CDR2 YFSETQ. This CDR3 region has 15 residues. Losses at the gene ends were 4 bases for V and 4 bases for J; bases not matched to a gene: 5. The CDR3 nucleotides read TGCGCCAGCAGCCCCACTAGCGGGACATACAATGAGCAGTTCTTC. Translation: CASSPTSGTYNEQFF.

The chain is built from TRBV3-1 (or the pseudogene TRBV3-2) and TRBJ1-1; 9 bases fit TRBD1. The CDR3 is made up of 15 amino acids. The germline gives CDR1 LGHDT, CDR2 YNNKEL (reference sequence). V was pared by 5 bases and J by 7 bases, with 11 bases of the junction left unmatched. CDR3 residues: CASSDWGGQGNEAFF. The CDR3 region has the DNA TGTGCCAGCAGCGATTGGGGCGGACAGGGGAATGAAGCTTTCTTT.

The chain links TRBV10-2 to TRBJ2-1; TRBD2 aligns across 9 bases. The V segment lost 2 bases and the J segment 3 bases; nucleotides outside the gene matches: 2. The CDR3 is 15 residues long. Germline V lookup: CDR1 WSHSY, CDR2 SAAADI. CDR3 sequence reads: CASSEERGVYNEQFF. CDR3 nucleotides: TGCGCCAGCAGTGAGGAGCGGGGGGTCTACAATGAGCAGTTCTTC.

The chain uses TRBV2 and TRBJ1-3; D not resolved. The CDR3 covers 13 residues. Trimming stripped 4 bases from V and 4 bases from J, with 8 bases between. Germline assignment: CDR1 SNHLY and CDR2 FYNNEI. CDR3 DNA sequence: TGTGCCAGCAGTGGTAACAAAGGAAACACCATATATTTT. It specifies CASSGNKGNTIYF.

The chain couples TRBV19 to TRBJ2-3; the match to TRBD2 covers 8 bases. Germline V lookup: CDR1 LNHDA, CDR2 SQIVND (reference sequence). This CDR3 spans 15 amino acids. Trimming cost V 6 bases and J 6 bases; bases outside gene matches: 11. The DNA of the CDR3 is TGTGCCAGTAGCGTGGGAGGGACTAGGTTTGATACGCAGTATTTT. Amino acids: CASSVGGTRFDTQYF.

The V gene is TRBV18, the J gene TRBJ1-1; D ambiguous. Trimming shortened V by 5 bases and J by 4 bases, and 11 bases separated the two germline ends. Germline V lookup: CDR1 KGHSH, CDR2 LQKENI. CDR3 length equals 13 residues. The CDR3 protein is CASSTQDGTEAFF. The DNA for the CDR3 is TGTGCCAGCTCAACGCAGGACGGCACTGAAGCTTTCTTT. Looking up the rest from reference TRBV18 and TRBJ1-1 gives the full variable domain: NAGVMQNPRHLVRRRGQEARLRCSPMKGHSHVYWYRQLPEEGLKFMVYLQKENIIDESGMPKERFSAEFPKEGPSILRIQQVVRGDSAAYFCASSTQDGTEAFFGQGTRLTVV.

The chain joins TRBV6-1 to TRBJ1-1; D gene ambiguous. Trimming stripped 3 bases from V and 3 bases from J, with 14 bases between. This CDR3 has 15 amino acids. In germline, CDR1 is MNHNS, CDR2 SASEGT. CDR3 protein: CASSDPAGPDTEAFF. CDR3 nucleotides: TGTGCCAGCAGTGACCCTGCGGGCCCAGACACTGAAGCTTTCTTT.

The chain uses TRBV7-2 and TRBJ2-5, with 11 bases lining up with TRBD2. Germline values: CDR1 SGHTA, CDR2 FQGNSA. The CDR3 is made up of 16 amino acids. Trimming took 5 bases from V and 5 from J; bases not matched to a gene: 10. In nucleotides, the CDR3 is TGTGCCAGCAGCGTTAGCGGGAGGGCCGATGGGGAGACCCAGTACTTC. Translation: CASSVSGRADGETQYF.

The J gene is TRBJ2-1, the V gene TRBV7-5. TRBV7-5 is marked as a pseudogene. The CDR3 is made up of 10 amino acids. This CDR3 is CVRSPEVRIF. In DNA, the CDR3 is TGTGTCAGAAGCCCCGAAGTTAGGATCTTC.

A single count supports this clone. V and J are TRBV30 and TRBJ1-2; D remains ambiguous. CDR3 size: 11 residues. The germline gives CDR1 GTSNPN, CDR2 SVGIG (reference sequence). Trimming cost V 3 bases and J 4 bases, with 6 bases left between them. The CDR3 nucleotides read TGTGCCTGGAGCCTCGGCTATGGCTACACCTTC. Its protein product is CAWSLGYGYTF. Drawing the rest from reference TRBV30 and TRBJ1-2, the complete variable domain is SQTIHQWPATLVQPVGSPLSLECTVEGTSNPNLYWYRQAAGRGLQLLFYSVGIGQISSEVPQNLSASRPQDRQFILSSKKLLLSDSGFYLCAWSLGYGYTFGSGTRLTVV.

The genes are TRBV27 and TRBJ1-2; D is perhaps TRBD1 (5 bases). The CDR3 length is 18 residues. Trimming left V 0 bases short and J 0 bases short, with 17 bases between. Germline CDR1 MNHEY, CDR2 SMNVEV (reference sequence). CDR3 nucleotides: TGTGCCAGCAGTTTATCGCGGGGGTCTGGGGTTCCTAACTATGGCTACACCTTC. Protein: CASSLSRGSGVPNYGYTF.

This sequence joins TRBV19 and TRBJ1-4; D possibly corresponds to TRBD1 (5 bases). V gave up 7 bases and J gave up 2 bases, with 11 bases separating them. Germline CDR1 LNHDA, CDR2 SQIVND (reference sequence). This CDR3 spans 14 amino acids. The CDR3 loop is CASKYGTTNEKLFF. The CDR3 DNA follows: TGTGCCAGTAAATACGGGACGACTAATGAAAAACTGTTTTTT.

The V and J genes are TRBV6-5 and TRBJ1-1, with D tentatively TRBD1 (5 bases). The CDR3 totals 13 residues. V was cut by 0 bases and J by 7 bases, with 9 bases left in between. Germline V lookup: CDR1 MNHEY, CDR2 SVGAGI. Here the CDR3 DNA reads TGTGCCAGCAGTTACTCCCTGCAGGGTGAAGCTTTCTTT. Amino acid sequence: CASSYSLQGEAFF.

The chain combines TRBV10-2 with TRBJ2-1; 8 bases line up with TRBD2. The V gene end was trimmed by 3 bases and the J gene end by 5 bases; junction bases not matched to a gene: 6. The CDR3 is made up of 15 amino acids. Germline V gene lookup returns CDR1 WSHSY and CDR2 SAAADI. The CDR3 DNA is TGCGCCAGCAGTGACTTGACTAGCGTAGACAATGAGCAGTTCTTC. Amino acids: CASSDLTSVDNEQFF.

V and J are TRBV30 and TRBJ1-1, with D possibly being TRBD1 (6 bases). V lost 1 base, J lost 8 bases, and 17 bases lay in between. The CDR3 spans 14 residues. Germline values: CDR1 GTSNPN, CDR2 SVGIG (reference sequence). CDR3 sequence reads: CAWSATWGGLEAFF. CDR3 DNA sequence: TGTGCCTGGAGTGCGACTTGGGGGGGCCTCGAAGCTTTCTTT.

V gene TRBV29-1 combines with J gene TRBJ2-6; no definite D call. Per germline, CDR1 SQVTM and CDR2 ANQGSEA. The V gene lost 2 bases and the J gene lost 1 base, with 9 bases spanning the gap. CDR3 length: 15 amino acids. As DNA, the CDR3 is TGCAGCGTTGAACTACTGACATCTGGGGCCAACGTCCTGACTTTC. Its translation is CSVELLTSGANVLTF.